This TCR beta chain was profiled in a study of Ad26.COV2.S vaccination and SARS-CoV-2 variants (dated by TCRdb to the early 2020s). As for the study more broadly: Donors in the vaccine arm were drawn from COV1001, a multicentre, randomized, double-blind, placebo-controlled phase I-IIa trial testing Ad26.COV2.S in healthy adults. Trial participants were randomized into five groups of five, in which low-dose or high-dose Ad26.COV2.S was given once or twice, or placebo was given on both occasions. TCRbeta repertoire sequencing served as the tool for gauging how specific and how broad the SARS-CoV-2-reactive T cell receptors were following Ad26.COV2.S vaccination. Investigators did not know the trial group allocation while performing experiments and assessing outcomes. Dosing of Ad26.COV2.S was intramuscular, at either 5x10^10 or 1x10^11 viral particles, delivered as one shot or as two shots spaced 56 days apart. A total of 32 samples were included in the TCR-sequenced set, comprising approximately 20 Ad26.COV2.S vaccine recipients, 5 placebo recipients and 8 SARS-CoV-2 convalescent individuals. Study-wide conclusions, independent of this receptor: Comparable non-spike TCR breadth was observed between vaccine and placebo recipients, consistent with only spike being contained in the vaccine. After vaccination, spike-specific CD8+ and CD4+ T cell responses were reported to show substantial breadth. Comparing responses between vaccine doses or regimens was not something the study was powered to do. The authors noted that total T cell responses may have been underestimated by the TCR breadth and depth analyses. Higher spike-specific TCR breadth was observed in Ad26.COV2.S recipients than in placebo recipients (P = 0.0014).

The treatment or condition label here, explained by the study, means: 15 to 20 received Ad26.COV2.S at low or high dose, single or two shots; 5 received placebo; per-sample allocation not given. Repertoires of vaccine and placebo recipients were sequenced from samples taken on day 63 after the first injection. In Cohort 1b, 25 adults aged 18-55 years were enrolled at a single site in Boston, USA, between 29 July and 7 August 2020. Ad26.COV2.S was a replication-incompetent adenovirus type 26 vector that expressed a prefusion-stabilized SARS-CoV-2 spike protein derived from the original Wuhan strain. The CDR3 holds 17 amino acids from the cysteine to the phenylalanine. Of the read, only the CDR3 DNA is kept; its 51 bases are in frame from base 1. Here V drops 4 bases and J drops 7 bases, and the junction holds 12 bases not matched to any gene. The germline V gene gives CDR1 as SGHRS and CDR2 as YFSETQ.

This clone was detected once. Its cognate antigen has yet to be identified. Qualities for individual bases were not recorded, and no much larger clone is one base off. The immunoSEQ Assay was the method used to sequence TCRbeta CDR3 regions. After extraction, genomic DNA underwent amplification by bias-controlled multiplex PCR, followed by high-throughput sequencing. For the original study's pipeline: Collapsing and filtering of sequences were performed to quantify the absolute abundance of each unique TCRbeta CDR3 region. T cell fraction was estimated by normalizing TCRbeta template counts to usable DNA, with usable DNA measured through amplification of reference genes found in all nucleated cells. Repertoire TCRs were annotated as SARS-CoV-2-specific by exact matching of V gene, CDR3 amino acid sequence and J gene to a known reactive TCR set. The reference SARS-CoV-2 TCR set was derived from MIRA and filtered for enrichment in COVID-19-positive ImmuneCODE repertoires, a step that removed public or cross-reactive TCRs. Using the MIRA antigens, annotated TCRs were further analysed by specific ORF or by position within an ORF. Breadth was defined as the number of annotated unique rearrangements divided by the total number of unique productive rearrangements, and depth was defined as the summed frequency of the annotated unique rearrangements. TCR breadth was compared between groups using two-sided Wilcoxon rank-sum tests. TCRdb stores this immuneACCESS table with in-frame sequences only. Part of the clones is absent; in the studies checked, under half of the shortfall reflects unresolved V genes, and no reason is known for the rest. V and J calls and clone size are copied from that table; D and trimming were computed from the DNA. For this sample the table gives hundreds of thousands of clones, of which roughly 91% were detected only once. About 5% of the sample rests with the top ten.

The chain is made from TRBV5-1 and TRBJ1-6; a stretch of 9 junction bases matches TRBD1. The TCR sequence derives from a person between 18 and 65 years old who received the Ad26.COV2.S COVID-19 vaccine or a placebo. The source was peripheral blood, collected in a trial of Ad26.COV2.S vaccine versus placebo. The CDR3 region has the sequence CASSAGTGRFRNSPLHF. The sequenced DNA is TGCGCCAGCAGCGCCGGGACAGGGAGGTTTCGGAATTCACCCCTCCACTTT. With the rest looked up from the reference TRBV5-1 and TRBJ1-6 genes rather than sequenced, the full variable domain is KAGVTQTPRYLIKTRGQQVTLSCSPISGHRSVSWYQQTPGQGLQFLFEYFSETQRNKGNFPGRFSGRQFSNSRSEMNVSTLELGDSALYLCASSAGTGRFRNSPLHFGNGTRLTVT.